This T cell receptor (beta chain) originates from a study of blood T cell repertoires in COVID-19. On the study more broadly: PBMCs, B-cell-depleted T cells, or T cells provided the cDNA or gDNA that made up the material.

Germline CDR1 SGHNT, CDR2 YYREEE (reference sequence). V lost 4 bases to trimming and J lost 2 bases; unmatched junction nucleotides: 7. The CDR3 extends over 15 amino acids. Sequencing was performed with immunoSEQ multiplex PCR; in TCRdb, only in-frame clones are kept and a portion is missing. This repertoire shows under 85,000 clones, 82% found once; its top ten account for over 8.5%. Sample: peripheral blood. The chain links TRBV5-4 to TRBJ2-7, with 9 bases lining up with TRBD1. The clonotype was recovered from a man in his forties or fifties with acute or convalescent COVID-19. CDR3 bases: TGTGCCAGCAGCCCCACCGGGACAGGGCCCTACGAGCAGTACTTC. It yields the protein CASSPTGTGPYEQYF.